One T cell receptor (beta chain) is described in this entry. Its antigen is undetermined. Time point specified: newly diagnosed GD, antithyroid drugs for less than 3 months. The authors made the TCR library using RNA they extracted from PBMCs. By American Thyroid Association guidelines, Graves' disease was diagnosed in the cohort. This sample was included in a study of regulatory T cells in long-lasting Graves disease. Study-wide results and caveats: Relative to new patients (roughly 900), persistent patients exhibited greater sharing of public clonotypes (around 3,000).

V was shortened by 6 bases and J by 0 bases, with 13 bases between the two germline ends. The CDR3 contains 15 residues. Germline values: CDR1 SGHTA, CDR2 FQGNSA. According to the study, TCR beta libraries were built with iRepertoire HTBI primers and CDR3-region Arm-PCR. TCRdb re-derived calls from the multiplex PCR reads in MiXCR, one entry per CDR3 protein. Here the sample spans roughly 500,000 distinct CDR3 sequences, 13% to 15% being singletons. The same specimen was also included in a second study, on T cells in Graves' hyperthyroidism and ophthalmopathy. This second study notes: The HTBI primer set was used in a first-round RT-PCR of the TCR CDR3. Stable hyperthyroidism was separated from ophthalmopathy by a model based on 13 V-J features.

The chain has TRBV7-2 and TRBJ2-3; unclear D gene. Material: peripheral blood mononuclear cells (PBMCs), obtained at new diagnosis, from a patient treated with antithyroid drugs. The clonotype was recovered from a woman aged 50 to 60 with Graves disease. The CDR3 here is CASRAVSISTDTQYF. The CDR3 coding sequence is TGTGCCAGCAGGGCGGTTTCTATAAGCACAGATACGCAGTATTTT.